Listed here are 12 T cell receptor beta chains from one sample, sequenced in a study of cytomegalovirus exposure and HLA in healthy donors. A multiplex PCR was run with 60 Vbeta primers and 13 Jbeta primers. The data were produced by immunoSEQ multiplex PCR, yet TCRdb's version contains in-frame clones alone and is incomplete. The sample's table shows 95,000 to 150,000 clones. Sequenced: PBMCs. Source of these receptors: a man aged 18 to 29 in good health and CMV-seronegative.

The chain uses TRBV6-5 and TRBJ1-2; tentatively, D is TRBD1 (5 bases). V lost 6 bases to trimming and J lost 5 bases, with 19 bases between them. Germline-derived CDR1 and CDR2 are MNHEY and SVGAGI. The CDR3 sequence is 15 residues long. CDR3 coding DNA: TGTGCCAGCAGATTTAATTCAGGGCTTCGGTATGGCTACACCTTC. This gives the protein CASRFNSGLRYGYTF.

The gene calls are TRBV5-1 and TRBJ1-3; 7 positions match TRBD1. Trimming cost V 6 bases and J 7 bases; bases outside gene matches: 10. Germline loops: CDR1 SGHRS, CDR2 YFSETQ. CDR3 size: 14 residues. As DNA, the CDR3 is TGCGCCAGCACCCGGGACAGCCCAACCAACACCATATATTTT. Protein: CASTRDSPTNTIYF. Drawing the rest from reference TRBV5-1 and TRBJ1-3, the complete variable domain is KAGVTQTPRYLIKTRGQQVTLSCSPISGHRSVSWYQQTPGQGLQFLFEYFSETQRNKGNFPGRFSGRQFSNSRSEMNVSTLELGDSALYLCASTRDSPTNTIYFGEGSWLTVV.

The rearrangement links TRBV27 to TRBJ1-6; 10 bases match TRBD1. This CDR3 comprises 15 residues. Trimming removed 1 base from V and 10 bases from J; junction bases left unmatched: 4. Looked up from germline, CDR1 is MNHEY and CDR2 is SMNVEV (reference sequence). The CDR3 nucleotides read TGTGCCAGCAGTTTATTCGGACAGGGGGGATCACCCCTCCACTTT. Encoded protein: CASSLFGQGGSPLHF.

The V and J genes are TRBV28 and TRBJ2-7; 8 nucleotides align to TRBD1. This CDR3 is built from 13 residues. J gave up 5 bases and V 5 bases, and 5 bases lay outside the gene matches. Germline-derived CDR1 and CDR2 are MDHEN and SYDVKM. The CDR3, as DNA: TGTGCCAGCAGTCGACAGGGGTGGAACGAGCAGTACTTC. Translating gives CASSRQGWNEQYF.

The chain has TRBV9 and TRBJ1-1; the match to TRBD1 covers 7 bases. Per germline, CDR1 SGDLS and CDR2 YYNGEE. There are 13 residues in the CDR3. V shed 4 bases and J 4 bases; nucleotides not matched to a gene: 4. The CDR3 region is CASSSGTVTEAFF. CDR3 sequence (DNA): TGTGCCAGCAGCTCAGGGACAGTCACTGAAGCTTTCTTT. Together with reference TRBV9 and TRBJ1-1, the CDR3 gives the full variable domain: DSGVTQTPKHLITATGQRVTLRCSPRSGDLSVYWYQQSLDQGLQFLIQYYNGEERAKGNILERFSAQQFPDLHSELNLSSLELGDSALYFCASSSGTVTEAFFGQGTRLTVV.

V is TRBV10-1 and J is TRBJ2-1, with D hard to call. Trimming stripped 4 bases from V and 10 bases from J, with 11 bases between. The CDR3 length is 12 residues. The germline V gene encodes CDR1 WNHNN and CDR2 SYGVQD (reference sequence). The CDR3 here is CASSAGSSEQFF. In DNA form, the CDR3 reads TGCGCCAGCAGTGCAGGCAGCTCAGAGCAGTTCTTC.

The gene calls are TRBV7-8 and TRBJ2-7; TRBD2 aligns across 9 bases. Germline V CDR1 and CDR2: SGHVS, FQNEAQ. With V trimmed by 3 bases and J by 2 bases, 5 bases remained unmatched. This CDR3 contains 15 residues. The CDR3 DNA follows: TGTGCCAGCAGCTTTGGGCGGGAGGGCCCCTACGAGCAGTACTTC. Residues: CASSFGREGPYEQYF. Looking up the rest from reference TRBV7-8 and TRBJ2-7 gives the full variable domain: GAGVSQSPRYKVAKRGQDVALRCDPISGHVSLFWYQQALGQGPEFLTYFQNEAQLDKSGLPSDRFFAERPEGSVSTLKIQRTQQEDSAVYLCASSFGREGPYEQYFGPGTRLTVT.

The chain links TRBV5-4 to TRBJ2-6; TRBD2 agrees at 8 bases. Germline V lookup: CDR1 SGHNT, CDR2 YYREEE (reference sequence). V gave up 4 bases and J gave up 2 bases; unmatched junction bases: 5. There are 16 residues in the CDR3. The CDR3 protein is CASSPNSGAGANVLTF. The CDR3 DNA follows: TGTGCCAGCAGCCCGAATAGCGGGGCTGGGGCCAACGTCCTGACTTTC.

The CDR3 is CASSLMLASGSHEQYF. The CDR3 coding sequence is TGTGCCAGCAGCTTAATGCTGGCTAGCGGGAGCCACGAGCAGTACTTC. The chain carries TRBV7-2 and TRBJ2-7; 10 bases are a match to TRBD2. In germline, CDR1 is SGHTA, CDR2 FQGNSA. J was trimmed by 5 bases and V by 2 bases; bases with no gene match: 9. The CDR3 has 16 residues.

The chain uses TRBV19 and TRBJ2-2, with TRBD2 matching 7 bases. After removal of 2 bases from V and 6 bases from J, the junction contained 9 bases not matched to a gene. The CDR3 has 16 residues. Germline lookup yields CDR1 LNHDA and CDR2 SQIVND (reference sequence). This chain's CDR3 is CASSIIGAGRAGELFF. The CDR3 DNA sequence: TGTGCCAGTAGTATAATTGGTGCGGGGAGGGCCGGGGAGCTGTTTTTT.

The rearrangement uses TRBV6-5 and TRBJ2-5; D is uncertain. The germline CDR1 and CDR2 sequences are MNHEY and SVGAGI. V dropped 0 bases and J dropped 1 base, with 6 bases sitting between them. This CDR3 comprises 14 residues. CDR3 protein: CASSYSLVQETQYF. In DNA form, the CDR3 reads TGTGCCAGCAGTTACTCCCTAGTCCAAGAGACCCAGTACTTC.

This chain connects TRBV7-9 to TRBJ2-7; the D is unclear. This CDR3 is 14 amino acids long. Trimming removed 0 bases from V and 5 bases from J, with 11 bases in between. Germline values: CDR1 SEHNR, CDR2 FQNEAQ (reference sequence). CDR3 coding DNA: TGTGCCAGCAGCTTAGCGGCAGGTTGGCACGAGCAGTACTTC. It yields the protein CASSLAAGWHEQYF. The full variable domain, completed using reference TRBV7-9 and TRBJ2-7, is DTGVSQNPRHKITKRGQNVTFRCDPISEHNRLYWYRQTLGQGPEFLTYFQNEAQLEKSRLLSDRFSAERPKGSFSTLEIQRTEQGDSAMYLCASSLAAGWHEQYFGPGTRLTVT.